This entry lists 2 T cell receptor beta chains sequenced from one sample in a study of blood T cell repertoires in COVID-19. TCRdb keeps only in-frame clones here, not all; method: immunoSEQ multiplex PCR. The sample records roughly 250,000 clones, 75% to 90% being singletons. Sequencing used PBMCs or T cells enriched from blood (not recorded which). These receptors were obtained from a woman between 40 and 50 years old who had been exposed to COVID-19.

This sequence joins TRBV3-1 (or the pseudogene TRBV3-2) and TRBJ1-4, with 8 bases aligning to TRBD1. In germline, CDR1 is LGHDT, CDR2 YNNKEL (reference sequence). V trimming: 0 bases; J trimming: 4 bases; junction bases outside the gene matches: 1. CDR3 length: 15 amino acids. The CDR3 DNA reads as TGTGCCAGCAGCCAAGAGACAGGGGTTAATGAAAAACTGTTTTTT. It yields the protein CASSQETGVNEKLFF.

By share of the sample, this clone is medium-sized. The V call is TRBV6-4, the J call TRBJ2-3; D gene uncertain. Between the trimmed V and J ends, which lost 0 bases and 4 bases, there was a span of 8 bases. This CDR3 has 14 residues. The V gene's germline CDR1 is MRHNA and CDR2 SNTAGT. CDR3 bases: TGTGCCAGCAGTGACTCGAGTCCGTCAGATACGCAGTATTTT. The encoded protein is CASSDSSPSDTQYF.